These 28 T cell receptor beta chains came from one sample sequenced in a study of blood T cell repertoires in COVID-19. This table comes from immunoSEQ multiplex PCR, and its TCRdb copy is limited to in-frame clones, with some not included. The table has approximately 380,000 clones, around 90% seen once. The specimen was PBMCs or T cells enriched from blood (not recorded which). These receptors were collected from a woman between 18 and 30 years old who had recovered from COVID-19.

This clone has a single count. The CDR3 coding sequence is TGCGCCAGCAGCTTCGCAGGGGGAGAGACCCAGTACTTC. It is translated as CASSFAGGETQYF. The gene calls are TRBV5-1 and TRBJ2-5, with 7 bases that match TRBD1. CDR1 and CDR2 (germline): SGHRS, YFSETQ. Losses at the gene ends were 2 bases for V and 4 bases for J; bases not matched to a gene: 2. CDR3 length: 13 amino acids.

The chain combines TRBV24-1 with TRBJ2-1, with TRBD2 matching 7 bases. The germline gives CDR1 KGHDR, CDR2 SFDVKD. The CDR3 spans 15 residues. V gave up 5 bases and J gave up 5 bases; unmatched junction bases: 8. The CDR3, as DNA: TGTGCCACCAGTGTCTCGGGGGGAGGTAACAATGAGCAGTTCTTC. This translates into CATSVSGGGNNEQFF.

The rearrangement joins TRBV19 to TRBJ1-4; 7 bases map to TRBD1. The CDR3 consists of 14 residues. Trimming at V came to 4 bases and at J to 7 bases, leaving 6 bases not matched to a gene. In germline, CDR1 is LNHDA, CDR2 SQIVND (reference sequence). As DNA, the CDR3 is TGTGCCAGTAGTAGGGGACAGCGGCGTGAAAAACTGTTTTTT. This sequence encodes CASSRGQRREKLFF.

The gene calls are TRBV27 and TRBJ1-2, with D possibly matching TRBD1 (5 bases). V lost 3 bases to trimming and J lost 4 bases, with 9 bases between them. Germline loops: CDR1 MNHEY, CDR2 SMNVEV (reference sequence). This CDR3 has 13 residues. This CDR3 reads CASSLAGSYGYTF. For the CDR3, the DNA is TGTGCCAGCAGTTTGGCAGGGTCCTATGGCTACACCTTC.

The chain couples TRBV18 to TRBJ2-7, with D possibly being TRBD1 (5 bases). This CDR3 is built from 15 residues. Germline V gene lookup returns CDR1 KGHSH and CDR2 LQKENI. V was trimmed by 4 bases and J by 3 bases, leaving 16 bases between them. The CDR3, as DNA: TGTGCCAGCTCACGTGACCAGCAAAGGGGCTACGAGCAGTACTTC. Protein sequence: CASSRDQQRGYEQYF.

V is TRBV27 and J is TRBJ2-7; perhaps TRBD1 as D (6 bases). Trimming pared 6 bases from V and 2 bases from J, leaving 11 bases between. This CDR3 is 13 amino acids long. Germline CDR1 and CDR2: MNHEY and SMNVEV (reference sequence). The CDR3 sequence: CASRGQLTYEQYF. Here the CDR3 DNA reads TGTGCCAGCAGAGGACAGTTAACCTACGAGCAGTACTTC.

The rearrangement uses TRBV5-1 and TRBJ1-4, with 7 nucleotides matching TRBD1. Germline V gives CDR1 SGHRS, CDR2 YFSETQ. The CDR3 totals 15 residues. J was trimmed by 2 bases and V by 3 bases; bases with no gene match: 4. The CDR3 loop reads CASSSSTGTNEKLFF. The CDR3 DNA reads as TGCGCCAGCAGCTCATCGACAGGGACTAATGAAAAACTGTTTTTT.

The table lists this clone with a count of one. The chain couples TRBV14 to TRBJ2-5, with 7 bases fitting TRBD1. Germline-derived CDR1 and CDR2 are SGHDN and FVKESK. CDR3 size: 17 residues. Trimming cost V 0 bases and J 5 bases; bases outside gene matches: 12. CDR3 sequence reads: CASSQDRGQRRSETQYF. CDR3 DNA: TGTGCCAGCAGCCAAGATAGGGGACAGAGGCGTTCGGAGACCCAGTACTTC.

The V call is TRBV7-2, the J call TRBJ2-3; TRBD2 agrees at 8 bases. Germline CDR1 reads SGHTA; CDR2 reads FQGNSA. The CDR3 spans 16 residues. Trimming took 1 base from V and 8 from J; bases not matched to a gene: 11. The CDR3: CASSLVVGGGLGTQYF. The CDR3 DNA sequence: TGTGCCAGCAGCTTAGTGGTCGGGGGGGGCTTAGGTACGCAGTATTTT.

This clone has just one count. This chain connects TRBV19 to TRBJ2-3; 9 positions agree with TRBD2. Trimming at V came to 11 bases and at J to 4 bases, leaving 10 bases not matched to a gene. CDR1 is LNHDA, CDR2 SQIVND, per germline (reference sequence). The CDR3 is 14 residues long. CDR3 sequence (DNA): TGTGCCGGCGGGGCGGGGGGGCCGGCAGATACGCAGTATTTT. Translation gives CAGGAGGPADTQYF.

CDR3 sequence reads: CASTGRGTEAFF. As DNA, the CDR3 is TGTGCCAGCACTGGCAGGGGTACTGAAGCTTTCTTT. The genes are TRBV12-3 or TRBV12-4 and TRBJ1-1; TRBD1 might be the D (6 bases). The V and J ends lost 7 bases and 5 bases respectively, with 11 bases between them. The CDR3 has 12 residues.

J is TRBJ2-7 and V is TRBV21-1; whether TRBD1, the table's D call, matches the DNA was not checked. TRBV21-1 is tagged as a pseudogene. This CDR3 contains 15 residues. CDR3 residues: CASSTRQTSKGEQYF. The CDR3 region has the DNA TGTGCCAGCAGCACCCGACAGACCTCTAAGGGCGAGCAGTACTTC.

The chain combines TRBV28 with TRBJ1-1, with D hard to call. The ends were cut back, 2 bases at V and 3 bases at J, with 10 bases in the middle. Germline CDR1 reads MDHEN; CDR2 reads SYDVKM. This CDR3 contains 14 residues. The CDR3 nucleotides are TGTGCCAGCAGTTTAGTGCCCGCGTACACTGAAGCTTTCTTT. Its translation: CASSLVPAYTEAFF.

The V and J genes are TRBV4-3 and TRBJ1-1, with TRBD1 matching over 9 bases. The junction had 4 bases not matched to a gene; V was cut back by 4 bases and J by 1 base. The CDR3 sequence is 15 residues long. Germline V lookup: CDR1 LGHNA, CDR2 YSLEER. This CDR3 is CASSLGTGSNTEAFF. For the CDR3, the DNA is TGCGCCAGCAGCCTCGGGACAGGGTCGAACACTGAAGCTTTCTTT.

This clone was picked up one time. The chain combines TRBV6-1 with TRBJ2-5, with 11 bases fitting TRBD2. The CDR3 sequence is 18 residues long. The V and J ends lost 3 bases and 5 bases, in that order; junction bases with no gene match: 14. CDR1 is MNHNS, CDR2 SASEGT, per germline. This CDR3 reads CASSEGRLAGGIGETQYF. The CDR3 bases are TGTGCCAGCAGTGAGGGAAGGCTAGCGGGGGGTATAGGCGAGACCCAGTACTTC.

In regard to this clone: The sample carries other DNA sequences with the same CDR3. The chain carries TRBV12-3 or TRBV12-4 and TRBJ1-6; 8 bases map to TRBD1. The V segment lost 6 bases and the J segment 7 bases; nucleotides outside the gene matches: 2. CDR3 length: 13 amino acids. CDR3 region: CASSRQGNSPLHF. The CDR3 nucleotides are TGTGCCAGCAGCCGACAGGGGAATTCACCCCTCCACTTT.

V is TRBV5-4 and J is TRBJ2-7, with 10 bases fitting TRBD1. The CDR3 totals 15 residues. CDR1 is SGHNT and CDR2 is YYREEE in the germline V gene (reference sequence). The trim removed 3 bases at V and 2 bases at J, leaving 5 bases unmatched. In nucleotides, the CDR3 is TGTGCCAGCAGCTCCCCGGACAGGGGGACCTACGAGCAGTACTTC. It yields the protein CASSSPDRGTYEQYF.

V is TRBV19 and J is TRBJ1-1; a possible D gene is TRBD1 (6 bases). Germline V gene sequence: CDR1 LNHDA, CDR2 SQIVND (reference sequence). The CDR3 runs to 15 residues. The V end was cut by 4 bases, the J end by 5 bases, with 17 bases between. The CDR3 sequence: CASSTRTELGTEAFF. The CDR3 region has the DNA TGTGCCAGTAGTACCCGGACAGAGTTGGGGACTGAAGCTTTCTTT.

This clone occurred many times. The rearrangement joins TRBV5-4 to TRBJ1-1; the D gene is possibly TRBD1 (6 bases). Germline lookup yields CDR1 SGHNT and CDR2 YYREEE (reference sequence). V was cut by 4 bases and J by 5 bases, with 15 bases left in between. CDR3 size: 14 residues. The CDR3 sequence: CASSQDRMGTEAFF. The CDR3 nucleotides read TGTGCCAGCAGCCAGGACAGAATGGGGACTGAAGCTTTCTTT.

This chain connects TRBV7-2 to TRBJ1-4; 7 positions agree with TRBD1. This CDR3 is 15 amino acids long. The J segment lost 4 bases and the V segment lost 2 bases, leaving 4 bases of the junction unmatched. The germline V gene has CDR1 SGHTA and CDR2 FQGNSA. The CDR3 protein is CASSLRQGDNEKLFF. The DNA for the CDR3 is TGTGCCAGCAGCTTACGGCAGGGGGATAATGAAAAACTGTTTTTT.

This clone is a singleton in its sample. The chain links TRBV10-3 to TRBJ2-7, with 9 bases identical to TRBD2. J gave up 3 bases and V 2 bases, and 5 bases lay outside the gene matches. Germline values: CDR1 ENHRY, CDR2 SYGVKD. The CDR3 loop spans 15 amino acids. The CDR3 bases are TGTGCCATCAGTGAGCCCGCGGGGGGGGGCTACGAGCAGTACTTC. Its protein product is CAISEPAGGGYEQYF.

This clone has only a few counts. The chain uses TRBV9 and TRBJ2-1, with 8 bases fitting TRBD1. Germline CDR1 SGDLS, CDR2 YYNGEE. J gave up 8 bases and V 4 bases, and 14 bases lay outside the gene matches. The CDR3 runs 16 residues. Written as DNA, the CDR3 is TGTGCCAGCAGCTATCACGGACAGGGCCCCGGCGATGAGCAGTTCTTC. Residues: CASSYHGQGPGDEQFF.

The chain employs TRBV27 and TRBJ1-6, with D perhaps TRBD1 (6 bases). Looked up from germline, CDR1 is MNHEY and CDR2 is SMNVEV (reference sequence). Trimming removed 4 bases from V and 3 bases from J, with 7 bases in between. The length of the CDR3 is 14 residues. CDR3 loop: CASSYRDYNSPLHF. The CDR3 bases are TGTGCCAGCAGTTACAGGGACTATAATTCACCCCTCCACTTT.

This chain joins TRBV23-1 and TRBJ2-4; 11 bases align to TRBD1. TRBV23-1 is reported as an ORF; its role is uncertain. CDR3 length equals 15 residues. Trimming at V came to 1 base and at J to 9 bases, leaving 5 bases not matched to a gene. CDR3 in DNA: TGCGCCAGCAGTCAATGGACAGGGGGCGTTGTCATTCAGTACTTC. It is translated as CASSQWTGGVVIQYF.

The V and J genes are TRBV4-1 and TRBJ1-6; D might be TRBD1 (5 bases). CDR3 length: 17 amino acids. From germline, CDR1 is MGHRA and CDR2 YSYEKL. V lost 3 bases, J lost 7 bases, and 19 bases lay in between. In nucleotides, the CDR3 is TGCGCCAGCAGCCATAAGCGGGGGGGTGTCGAAAATTCACCCCTCCACTTT. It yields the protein CASSHKRGGVENSPLHF.

CDR3 residues: CASSLATGANLGEQYF. DNA of the CDR3: TGTGCCAGCAGCTTAGCGACAGGGGCGAATCTTGGCGAGCAGTACTTC. The rearrangement uses TRBV7-6 and TRBJ2-7; 8 bases match TRBD1. The CDR3 extends over 16 amino acids. J gave up 6 bases and V 0 bases, and 10 bases lay outside the gene matches. Looked up from germline, CDR1 is SGHVS and CDR2 is FNYEAQ.

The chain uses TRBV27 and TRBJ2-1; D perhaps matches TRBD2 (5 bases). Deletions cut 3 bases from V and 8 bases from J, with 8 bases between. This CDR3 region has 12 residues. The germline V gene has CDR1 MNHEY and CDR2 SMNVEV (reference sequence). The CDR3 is CASSFGVDEQFF. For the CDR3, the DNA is TGTGCCAGCAGTTTCGGGGTTGATGAGCAGTTCTTC.

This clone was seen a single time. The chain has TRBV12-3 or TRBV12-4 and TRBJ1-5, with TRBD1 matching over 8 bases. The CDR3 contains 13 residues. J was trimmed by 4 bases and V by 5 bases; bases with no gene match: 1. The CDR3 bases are TGTGCCAGCAGTCAGGGGGCGAATCAGCCCCAGCATTTT. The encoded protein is CASSQGANQPQHF.